A single sample is the source of the 28 T cell receptor beta chains below, sequenced in a study of blood T cell repertoires in COVID-19. This table comes from immunoSEQ multiplex PCR, and its TCRdb copy is limited to in-frame clones, with some not included. The table has some 270,000 clones, around 84% seen once. The sequencing input was peripheral blood. These receptor sequences come from a woman aged 40-49 years who had recovered from COVID-19.

On this clone: The junction departs from germline at one end; a sequencing error may be responsible. The chain carries TRBV7-9 and TRBJ1-4; weak D call: TRBD1 (5 bases). CDR1 is SEHNR, CDR2 FQNEAQ, per germline (reference sequence). The CDR3 runs to 15 residues. CDR3: CASSLAAGFSEKLFF. The CDR3 DNA reads as TGTGCCAGCAGCCTAGCCGCAGGGTTTAGTGAAAAACTGTTTTTT.

The rearrangement uses TRBV7-3 and TRBJ2-1, with TRBD1 matching over 12 bases. The CDR3 sequence is 15 residues long. The V and J ends lost 5 bases and 6 bases, in that order; junction bases with no gene match: 5. Germline V CDR1 and CDR2: SGHTA, FQGTGA. The CDR3 is CASSDRDRGLNEQFF. In DNA, the CDR3 is TGTGCCAGCAGCGACAGGGACAGGGGGCTCAATGAGCAGTTCTTC.

This chain joins TRBV5-5 and TRBJ1-6; D not resolved. Between the trimmed V and J ends, which lost 1 base and 6 bases, there was a span of 2 bases. In germline, CDR1 is SGHKS, CDR2 YYEKEE (reference sequence). The CDR3 covers 12 residues. The CDR3 loop is CASSLLNSPLHF. The CDR3 DNA reads as TGTGCCAGCAGCTTGCTTAATTCACCCCTCCACTTT.

The chain has TRBV7-9 and TRBJ2-7; D remains ambiguous. Trimming shortened V by 6 bases and J by 1 base, and 16 bases separated the two germline ends. In germline, CDR1 is SEHNR, CDR2 FQNEAQ (reference sequence). The CDR3 contains 15 residues. The DNA of the CDR3 is TGTGCCAGCAGTCCAGAAAATTCGCCATCCTACGAGCAGTACTTC. Its translation: CASSPENSPSYEQYF.

This clone was found once. V gene TRBV2 combines with J gene TRBJ2-2; 7 bases agree with TRBD1. The CDR3 sequence is 16 residues long. Germline CDR1 and CDR2: SNHLY and FYNNEI. V trimming: 10 bases; J trimming: 1 base; junction bases outside the gene matches: 12. The CDR3 loop is CATHKGGLQNTGELFF. The DNA of the CDR3 is TGTGCCACCCACAAAGGGGGCCTTCAGAACACCGGGGAGCTGTTTTTT.

The chain uses TRBV4-2 and TRBJ2-2, with 8 bases identical to TRBD2. Losses at the gene ends were 4 bases for V and 4 bases for J; bases not matched to a gene: 5. Germline loops: CDR1 LGHNA, CDR2 YNFKEQ. The CDR3 spans 15 residues. The CDR3 loop is CASSPNRGGTGELFF. DNA for the CDR3: TGTGCCAGCAGCCCAAACCGGGGGGGCACCGGGGAGCTGTTTTTT.

This clone occurred a few times. J is TRBJ2-3 and V is TRBV10-3; 7 positions agree with TRBD2. V gave up 2 bases and J gave up 2 bases; unmatched junction bases: 4. CDR1 is ENHRY, CDR2 SYGVKD, per germline. CDR3 length: 15 amino acids. DNA for the CDR3: TGTGCCATCAGTGAGGATGGGGGGGACACAGATACGCAGTATTTT. Protein: CAISEDGGDTDTQYF.

The chain links TRBV5-4 to TRBJ1-2, with 9 bases matching TRBD1. The CDR3 contains 14 residues. V was pared by 4 bases and J by 1 base, with 2 bases of the junction left unmatched. Per the germline V gene, CDR1 is SGHNT and CDR2 is YYREEE (reference sequence). The CDR3 coding sequence is TGTGCCAGCAGCAAGGGACAGGGTAACTATGGCTACACCTTC. Translation gives CASSKGQGNYGYTF.

The chain joins TRBV27 to TRBJ2-3; D unresolved. The CDR3 has 16 amino acids. Germline assignment: CDR1 MNHEY and CDR2 SMNVEV (reference sequence). Trimming stripped 2 bases from V and 2 bases from J, with 14 bases between. The CDR3 reads CASSLRTESYTDTQYF. For the CDR3, the DNA is TGTGCCAGCAGTTTACGCACCGAGTCTTACACAGATACGCAGTATTTT.

V is TRBV18 and J is TRBJ1-6; D is possibly TRBD1 (5 bases). Per germline, CDR1 KGHSH and CDR2 LQKENI. With 3 bases removed from V and 0 bases from J, the gap between germline ends came to 15 bases. The CDR3 loop spans 18 amino acids. The CDR3 nucleotides are TGTGCCAGCTCACCGGGGCCCGCAAGTGGCTCCTATAATTCACCCCTCCACTTT. Amino acid sequence: CASSPGPASGSYNSPLHF.

This chain joins TRBV13 and TRBJ1-3, with D possibly matching TRBD1 (5 bases). CDR3 size: 14 residues. CDR1 is PRHDT and CDR2 is FYEKMQ in the germline V gene (reference sequence). Trimming cost V 5 bases and J 3 bases, with 11 bases left between them. CDR3 sequence (DNA): TGTGCCAGCAGCCTCGGGACTGGTGGAAACACCATATATTTT. Amino acids: CASSLGTGGNTIYF.

The chain carries TRBV11-3 and TRBJ2-6; D call uncertain. The germline gives CDR1 SGHNT, CDR2 YENEEA. CDR3 length equals 16 residues. With 5 bases removed from V and 0 bases from J, the gap between germline ends came to 11 bases. CDR3 nucleotide sequence: TGTGCCAGCAGCAGTCGACAAGACTCTGGGGCCAACGTCCTGACTTTC. The encoded protein is CASSSRQDSGANVLTF. Full variable domain (remainder filled in from reference TRBV11-3 and TRBJ2-6): EAGVVQSPRYKIIEKKQPVAFWCNPISGHNTLYWYLQNLGQGPELLIRYENEEAVDDSQLPKDRFSAERLKGVDSTLKIQPAELGDSAVYLCASSSRQDSGANVLTFGAGSRLTVL.

The rearrangement links TRBV5-4 to TRBJ2-5; possible D gene TRBD1, 6 bases. Trimming removed 4 bases at V and 2 bases at J, with 12 bases between. Per the germline V gene, CDR1 is SGHNT and CDR2 is YYREEE (reference sequence). This CDR3 has 14 amino acids. CDR3 in DNA: TGTGCCAGCAGCCCCGGGACACAACAAGAGACCCAGTACTTC. It yields the protein CASSPGTQQETQYF.

The gene calls are TRBV9 and TRBJ2-3, with D maybe TRBD2 (5 bases). The CDR3 runs to 13 residues. The germline gives CDR1 SGDLS, CDR2 YYNGEE. With 3 bases removed from V and 0 bases from J, the gap between germline ends came to 5 bases. The CDR3 bases are TGTGCCAGCAGCGGGACTAGCACAGATACGCAGTATTTT. Translated: CASSGTSTDTQYF.

The chain is built from TRBV6-6 and TRBJ2-1; no clear D. V lost 6 bases and J lost 1, with 7 bases in between. CDR3 length: 13 amino acids. CDR1 and CDR2 (germline): MNHNY, SVGAGI (reference sequence). As DNA, the CDR3 is TGTGCCAGCAGCCCTTTGTCCTACAATGAGCAGTTCTTC. This gives the protein CASSPLSYNEQFF.

This chain links TRBV13 with TRBJ2-3, with a weak D call TRBD2 (6 bases). Germline V lookup: CDR1 PRHDT, CDR2 FYEKMQ (reference sequence). V was trimmed by 4 bases and J by 1 base, leaving 18 bases between them. The CDR3 consists of 17 residues. As DNA, the CDR3 is TGTGCCAGCAGCTGCCGAGCTCCGGGACTCTGCACAGATACGCAGTATTTT. It specifies CASSCRAPGLCTDTQYF.

The chain has TRBV6-1 and TRBJ2-2, with D tentatively TRBD1 (7 bases). The CDR3 totals 16 residues. The germline V and J ends were trimmed by 4 bases and 3 bases, with 15 bases remaining between them. Per the germline V gene, CDR1 is MNHNS and CDR2 is SASEGT. This chain's CDR3 is CASSGAGQTHTGELFF. CDR3 nucleotide sequence: TGTGCCAGCAGTGGGGCGGGACAGACCCACACCGGGGAGCTGTTTTTT.

J is TRBJ1-1 and V is TRBV28, with 7 positions matching TRBD1. The V segment lost 6 bases and the J segment 1 base; nucleotides outside the gene matches: 5. The germline CDR1 and CDR2 sequences are MDHEN and SYDVKM. CDR3 length equals 14 residues. CDR3 DNA sequence: TGTGCCAGCAGCTCCGCAGGGGGGAACACTGAAGCTTTCTTT. It translates to CASSSAGGNTEAFF.

The chain combines TRBV3-1 (or the pseudogene TRBV3-2) with TRBJ1-1, with 7 bases fitting TRBD1. The germline CDR1 and CDR2 sequences are LGHDT and YNNKEL (reference sequence). After removal of 6 bases from V and 7 bases from J, the junction contained 11 bases not matched to a gene. This CDR3 is built from 14 residues. CDR3 DNA sequence: TGTGCCAGCAGGTACAGACAGGGACGGGGTGAAGCTTTCTTT. Protein sequence: CASRYRQGRGEAFF.

The V call is TRBV5-8, the J call TRBJ1-1; 7 nucleotides match TRBD1. This CDR3 has 13 amino acids. Per germline, CDR1 SGHTS and CDR2 YDEGEE. The trim removed 2 bases at V and 11 bases at J, leaving 9 bases unmatched. The CDR3: CASSFLTDREAFF. The CDR3 region has the DNA TGTGCCAGCAGCTTTTTGACTGACAGGGAGGCTTTCTTT.

The CDR3 nucleotides read TGTGCCAGCAGTTTCCCCCCGGGACAGTCGATATTGGGCTACACCTTC. Translated, it gives CASSFPPGQSILGYTF. The chain combines TRBV28 with TRBJ1-2, with 7 bases identical to TRBD1. The trim removed 3 bases at V and 8 bases at J, leaving 15 bases unmatched. Germline V gives CDR1 MDHEN, CDR2 SYDVKM. This CDR3 has 16 amino acids.

V is TRBV5-4 and J is TRBJ2-3; 8 positions match TRBD2. Losses at the gene ends were 0 bases for V and 0 bases for J; bases not matched to a gene: 12. The germline V gene has CDR1 SGHNT and CDR2 YYREEE (reference sequence). CDR3 length equals 19 residues. The CDR3 loop is CASSLGPGLVGSSTDTQYF. DNA for the CDR3: TGTGCCAGCAGCTTGGGCCCGGGACTAGTTGGGTCTAGCACAGATACGCAGTATTTT.

CDR3 nucleotide sequence: TGCAGTGCTAGTGCTGGCGGCTACGAGCAGTACTTC. Amino acids: CSASAGGYEQYF. The chain couples TRBV20-1 to TRBJ2-7, with no clear D. Per the germline V gene, CDR1 is DFQATT and CDR2 is SNEGSKA (reference sequence). The CDR3 runs 12 residues. Trimming removed 3 bases from V and 3 bases from J, with 9 bases in between.

The chain employs TRBV7-2 and TRBJ2-3, with TRBD2 matching 7 bases. The length of the CDR3 is 17 residues. CDR1 SGHTA and CDR2 FQGNSA come from the germline V gene. Trimming at V came to 1 base and at J to 5 bases, leaving 12 bases not matched to a gene. The CDR3 nucleotides read TGTGCCAGCAGCTTAGAGGGAGGGGCGGCGGGCCGAGATACGCAGTATTTT. Its translation: CASSLEGGAAGRDTQYF.

The chain recombines TRBV4-2 with TRBJ2-2; TRBD2 is a possible D gene (6 bases). Germline V gives CDR1 LGHNA, CDR2 YNFKEQ. V lost 8 bases, J lost 4 bases, and 14 bases lay in between. This CDR3 has 14 amino acids. CDR3 sequence reads: CASGRGSVTGELFF. CDR3 DNA: TGTGCCAGCGGACGGGGGTCGGTCACCGGGGAGCTGTTTTTT.

V is TRBV19 and J is TRBJ1-6; 7 nucleotides align to TRBD1. CDR1 is LNHDA, CDR2 SQIVND, per germline (reference sequence). The CDR3 has 15 residues. J gave up 7 bases and V 3 bases, and 6 bases lay outside the gene matches. This chain's CDR3 is CASSIERDRNSPLHF. CDR3 bases: TGTGCCAGTAGTATTGAACGGGACAGAAATTCACCCCTCCACTTT.

The V gene is TRBV13, the J gene TRBJ2-2; no clear D gene. Germline V gene sequence: CDR1 PRHDT, CDR2 FYEKMQ (reference sequence). The V gene lost 3 bases and the J gene lost 5 bases, with 19 bases spanning the gap. The CDR3 spans 17 residues. The DNA for the CDR3 is TGTGCCAGCAGCTTTTTAACGGGTTATGAACTAACCGGGGAGCTGTTTTTT. Its protein product is CASSFLTGYELTGELFF.

CDR3 amino acids: CASSPAVGGPYEQYF. In DNA, the CDR3 is TGCGCCAGCAGCCCCGCGGTAGGGGGCCCCTACGAGCAGTACTTC. The chain combines TRBV5-1 with TRBJ2-7; 7 bases match TRBD1. This CDR3 spans 15 amino acids. Per the germline V gene, CDR1 is SGHRS and CDR2 is YFSETQ. With 4 bases clipped from V and 2 bases from J, the junction kept 9 bases outside the gene matches.